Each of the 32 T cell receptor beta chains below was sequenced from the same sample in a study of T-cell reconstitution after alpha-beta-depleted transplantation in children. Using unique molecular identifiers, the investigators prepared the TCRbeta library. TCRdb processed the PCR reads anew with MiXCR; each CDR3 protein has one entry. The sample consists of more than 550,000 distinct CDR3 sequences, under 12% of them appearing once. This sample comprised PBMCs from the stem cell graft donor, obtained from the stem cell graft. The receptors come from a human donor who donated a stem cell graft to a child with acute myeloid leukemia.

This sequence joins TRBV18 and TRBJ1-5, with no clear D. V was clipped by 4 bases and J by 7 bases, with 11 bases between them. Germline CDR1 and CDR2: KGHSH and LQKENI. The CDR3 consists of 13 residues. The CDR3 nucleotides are TGTGCCAGCTCACTAGAAGTGAGGCAGCCCCAGCATTTT. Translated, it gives CASSLEVRQPQHF.

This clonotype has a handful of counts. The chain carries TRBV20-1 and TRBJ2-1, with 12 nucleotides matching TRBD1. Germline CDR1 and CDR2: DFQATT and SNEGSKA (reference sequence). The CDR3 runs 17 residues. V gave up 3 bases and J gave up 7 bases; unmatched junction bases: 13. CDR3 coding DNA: TGCAGTGCTAGCGGATCCCCCGGGACAGGGGGCGTGAATGAGCAGTTCTTC. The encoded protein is CSASGSPGTGGVNEQFF.

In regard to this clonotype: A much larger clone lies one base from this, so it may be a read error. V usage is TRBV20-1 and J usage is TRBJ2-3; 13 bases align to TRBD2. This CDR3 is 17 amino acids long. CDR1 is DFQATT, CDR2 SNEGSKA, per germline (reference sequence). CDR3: CNARQTSGRGGTDTQYF. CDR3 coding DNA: TGCAATGCTAGGCAAACTAGCGGGAGGGGAGGCACAGATACGCAGTATTTT.

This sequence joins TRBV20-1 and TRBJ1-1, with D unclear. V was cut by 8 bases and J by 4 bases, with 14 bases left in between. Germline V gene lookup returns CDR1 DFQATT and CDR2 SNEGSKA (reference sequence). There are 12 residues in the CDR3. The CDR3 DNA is TGCAGTCCTCCCAGCCCGGGCACTGAAGCTTTCTTT. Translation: CSPPSPGTEAFF.

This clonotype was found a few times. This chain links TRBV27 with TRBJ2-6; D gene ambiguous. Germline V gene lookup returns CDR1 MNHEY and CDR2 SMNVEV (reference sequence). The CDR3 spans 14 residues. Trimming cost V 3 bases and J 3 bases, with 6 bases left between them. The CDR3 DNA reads TGTGCCAGCAGTTTCCGGAATGGGGCCAACGTCCTGACTTTC. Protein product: CASSFRNGANVLTF.

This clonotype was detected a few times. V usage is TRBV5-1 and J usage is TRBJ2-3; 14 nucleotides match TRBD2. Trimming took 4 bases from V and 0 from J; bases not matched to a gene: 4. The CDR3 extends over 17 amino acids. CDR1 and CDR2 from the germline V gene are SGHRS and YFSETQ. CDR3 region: CASSLRLAGGSTDTQYF. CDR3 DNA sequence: TGCGCCAGCAGCCTTCGACTAGCGGGAGGGAGCACAGATACGCAGTATTTT. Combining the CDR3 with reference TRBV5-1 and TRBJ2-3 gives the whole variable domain KAGVTQTPRYLIKTRGQQVTLSCSPISGHRSVSWYQQTPGQGLQFLFEYFSETQRNKGNFPGRFSGRQFSNSRSEMNVSTLELGDSALYLCASSLRLAGGSTDTQYFGPGTRLTVL.

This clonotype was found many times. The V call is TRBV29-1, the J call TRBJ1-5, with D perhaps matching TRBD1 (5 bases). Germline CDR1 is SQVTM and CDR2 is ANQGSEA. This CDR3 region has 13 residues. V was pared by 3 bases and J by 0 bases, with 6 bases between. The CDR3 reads CSVDGGSNQPQHF. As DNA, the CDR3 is TGCAGCGTTGACGGGGGTAGCAATCAGCCCCAGCATTTT.

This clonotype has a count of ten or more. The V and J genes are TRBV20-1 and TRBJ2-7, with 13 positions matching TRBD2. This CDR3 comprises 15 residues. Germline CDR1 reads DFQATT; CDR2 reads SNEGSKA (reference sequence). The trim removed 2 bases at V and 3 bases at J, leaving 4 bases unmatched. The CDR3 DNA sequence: TGCAGTGCTAGACCTGGACTAGCGGGAGTCTACGAGCAGTACTTC. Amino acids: CSARPGLAGVYEQYF.

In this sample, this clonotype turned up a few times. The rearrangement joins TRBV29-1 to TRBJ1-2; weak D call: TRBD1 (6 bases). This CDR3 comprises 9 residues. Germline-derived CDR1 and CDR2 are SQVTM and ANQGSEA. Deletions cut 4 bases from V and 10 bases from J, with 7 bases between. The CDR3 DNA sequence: TGCAGCGTTGGGACAGCCTACACCTTC. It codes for CSVGTAYTF.

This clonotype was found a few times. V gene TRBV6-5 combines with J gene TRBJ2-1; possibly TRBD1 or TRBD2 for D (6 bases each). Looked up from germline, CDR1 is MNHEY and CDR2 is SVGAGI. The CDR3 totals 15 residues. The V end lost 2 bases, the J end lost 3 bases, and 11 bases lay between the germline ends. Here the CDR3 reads CASSYAEGDYNEQFF. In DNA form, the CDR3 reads TGTGCCAGCAGTTACGCGGAGGGGGACTACAATGAGCAGTTCTTC.

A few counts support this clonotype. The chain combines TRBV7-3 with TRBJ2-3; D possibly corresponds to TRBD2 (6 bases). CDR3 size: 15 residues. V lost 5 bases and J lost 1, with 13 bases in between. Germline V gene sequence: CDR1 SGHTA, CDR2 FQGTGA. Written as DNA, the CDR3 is TGTGCCAGCAGCGATAGCGGTTCTCGCACAGATACGCAGTATTTT. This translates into CASSDSGSRTDTQYF.

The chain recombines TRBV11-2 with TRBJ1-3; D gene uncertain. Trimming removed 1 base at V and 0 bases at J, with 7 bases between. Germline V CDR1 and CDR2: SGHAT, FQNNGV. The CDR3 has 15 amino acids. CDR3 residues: CASSLVRSSGNTIYF. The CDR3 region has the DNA TGTGCCAGCAGCTTAGTTAGAAGCTCTGGAAACACCATATATTTT.

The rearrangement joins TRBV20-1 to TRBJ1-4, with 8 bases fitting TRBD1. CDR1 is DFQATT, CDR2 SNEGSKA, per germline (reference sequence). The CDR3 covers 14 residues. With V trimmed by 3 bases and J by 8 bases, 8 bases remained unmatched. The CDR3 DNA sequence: TGCAGTGCTAGCTCAGGGGGCCCGGCGGAAAAACTGTTTTTT. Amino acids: CSASSGGPAEKLFF.

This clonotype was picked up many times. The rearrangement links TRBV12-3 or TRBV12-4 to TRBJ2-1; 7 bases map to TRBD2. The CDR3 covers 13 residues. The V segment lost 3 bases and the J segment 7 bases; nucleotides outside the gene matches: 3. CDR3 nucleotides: TGTGCCAGCAGTTTGACTAGCATGAATGAGCAGTTCTTC. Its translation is CASSLTSMNEQFF.

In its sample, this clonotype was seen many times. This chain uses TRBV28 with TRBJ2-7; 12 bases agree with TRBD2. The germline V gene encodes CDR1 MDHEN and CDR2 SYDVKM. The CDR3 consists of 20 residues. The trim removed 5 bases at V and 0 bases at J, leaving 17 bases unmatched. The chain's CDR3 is CASSLPTGTSGRTSSYEQYF. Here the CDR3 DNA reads TGTGCCAGCAGTCTACCGACCGGGACTAGCGGGCGAACGAGCTCCTACGAGCAGTACTTC.

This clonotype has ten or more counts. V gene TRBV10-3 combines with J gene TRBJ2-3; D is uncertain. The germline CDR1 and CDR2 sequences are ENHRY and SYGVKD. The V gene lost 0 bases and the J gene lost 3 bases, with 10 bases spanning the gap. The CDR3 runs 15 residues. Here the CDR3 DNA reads TGTGCCATCAGTGAGTCGCGGCGAAGTACAGATACGCAGTATTTT. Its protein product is CAISESRRSTDTQYF.

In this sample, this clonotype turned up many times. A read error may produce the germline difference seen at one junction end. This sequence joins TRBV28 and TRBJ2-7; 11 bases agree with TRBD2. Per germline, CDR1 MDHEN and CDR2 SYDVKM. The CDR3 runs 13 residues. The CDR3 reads CASSTNPGLAVHF. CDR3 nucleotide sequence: TGTGCCAGCAGCACGAACCCGGGACTAGCGGTTCACTTC. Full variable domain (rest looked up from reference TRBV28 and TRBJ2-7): DVKVTQSSRYLVKRTGEKVFLECVQDMDHENMFWYRQDPGLGLRLIYFSYDVKMKEKGDIPEGYSVSREKKERFSLILESASTNQTSMYLCASSTNPGLAVHFGPGTRLTVT.

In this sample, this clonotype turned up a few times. CDR3: CASRTTIGAFDEQYF. The CDR3 nucleotides read TGCGCCAGCAGGACGACGATTGGAGCTTTTGACGAGCAGTACTTC. The chain joins TRBV5-1 to TRBJ2-7; D gene uncertain. The CDR3 spans 15 residues. Germline loops: CDR1 SGHRS, CDR2 YFSETQ. V was trimmed by 5 bases and J by 5 bases, leaving 20 bases between them.

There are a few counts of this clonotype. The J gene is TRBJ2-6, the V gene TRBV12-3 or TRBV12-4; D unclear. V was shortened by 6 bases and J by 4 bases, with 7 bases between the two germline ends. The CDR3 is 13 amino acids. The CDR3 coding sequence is TGTGCCAGCAGAGGAAGGGGGGCCAACGTCCTGACTTTC. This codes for CASRGRGANVLTF.

CDR3: CASSLVPSGNYYEQYF. The CDR3 DNA sequence: TGTGCCAGCAGCTTAGTGCCTAGCGGCAATTACTACGAGCAGTACTTC. J is TRBJ2-7 and V is TRBV7-9; 7 bases are a match to TRBD2. The V gene's germline CDR1 is SEHNR and CDR2 FQNEAQ (reference sequence). The J segment lost 3 bases and the V segment lost 1 base, leaving 9 bases of the junction unmatched. The CDR3 is 16 residues long.

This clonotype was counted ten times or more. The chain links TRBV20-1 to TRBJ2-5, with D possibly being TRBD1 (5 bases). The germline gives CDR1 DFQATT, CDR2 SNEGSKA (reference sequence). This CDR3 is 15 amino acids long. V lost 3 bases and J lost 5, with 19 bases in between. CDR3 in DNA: TGCAGTGCTAGGGCAGGACAAGGGCAGTTGGAGACCCAGTACTTC. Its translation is CSARAGQGQLETQYF.

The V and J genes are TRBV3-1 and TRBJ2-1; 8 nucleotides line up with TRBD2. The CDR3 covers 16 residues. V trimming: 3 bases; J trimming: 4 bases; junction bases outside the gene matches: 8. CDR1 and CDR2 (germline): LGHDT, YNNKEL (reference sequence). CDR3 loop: CASSHSGTSGYNEQFF. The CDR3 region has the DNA TGTGCCAGCAGCCATTCCGGAACTAGCGGATACAATGAGCAGTTCTTC.

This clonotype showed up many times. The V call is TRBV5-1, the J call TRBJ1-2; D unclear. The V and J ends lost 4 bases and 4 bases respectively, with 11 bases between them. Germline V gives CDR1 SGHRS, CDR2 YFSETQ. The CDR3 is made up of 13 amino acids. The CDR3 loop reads CASSLDGIYGYTF. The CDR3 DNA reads TGCGCCAGCAGCCTAGACGGAATCTATGGCTACACCTTC.

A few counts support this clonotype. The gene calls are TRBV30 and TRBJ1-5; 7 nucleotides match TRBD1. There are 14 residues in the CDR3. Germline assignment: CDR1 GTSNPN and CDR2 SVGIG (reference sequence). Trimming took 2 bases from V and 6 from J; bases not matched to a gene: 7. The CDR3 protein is CAWSKEGASQPQHF. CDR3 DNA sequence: TGTGCCTGGAGTAAGGAGGGGGCTAGTCAGCCCCAGCATTTT.

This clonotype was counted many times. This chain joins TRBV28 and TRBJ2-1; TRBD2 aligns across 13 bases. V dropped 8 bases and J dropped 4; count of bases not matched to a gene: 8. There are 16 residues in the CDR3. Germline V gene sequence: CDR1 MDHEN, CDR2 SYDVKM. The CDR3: CASGGLAGERYNEQFF. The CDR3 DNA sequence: TGTGCCAGCGGAGGACTAGCGGGAGAGCGATACAATGAGCAGTTCTTC.

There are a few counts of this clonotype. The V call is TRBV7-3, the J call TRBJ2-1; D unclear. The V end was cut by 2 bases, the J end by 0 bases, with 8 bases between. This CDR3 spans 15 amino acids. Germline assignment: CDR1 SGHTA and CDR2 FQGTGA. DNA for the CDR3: TGTGCCAGCAGCTTAGCCCCGACCTCCTACAATGAGCAGTTCTTC. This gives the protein CASSLAPTSYNEQFF.

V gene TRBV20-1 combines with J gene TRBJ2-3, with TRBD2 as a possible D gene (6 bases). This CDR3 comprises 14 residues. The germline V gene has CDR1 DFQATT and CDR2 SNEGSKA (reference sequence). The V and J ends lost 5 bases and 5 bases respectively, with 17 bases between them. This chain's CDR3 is CSAREAGGKDTQYF. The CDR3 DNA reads TGCAGTGCTCGCGAAGCGGGCGGGAAAGATACGCAGTATTTT.

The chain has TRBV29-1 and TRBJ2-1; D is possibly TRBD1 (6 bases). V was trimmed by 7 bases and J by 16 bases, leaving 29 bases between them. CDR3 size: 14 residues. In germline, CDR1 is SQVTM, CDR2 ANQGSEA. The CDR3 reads CSAKLSTGNPTYFF. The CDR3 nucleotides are TGCAGCGCCAAATTAAGTACAGGGAACCCCACCTATTTCTTC.

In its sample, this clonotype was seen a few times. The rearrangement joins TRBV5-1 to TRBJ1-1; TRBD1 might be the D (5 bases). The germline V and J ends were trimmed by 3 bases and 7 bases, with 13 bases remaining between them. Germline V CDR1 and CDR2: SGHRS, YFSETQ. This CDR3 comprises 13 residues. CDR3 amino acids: CASSSGDLDEAFF. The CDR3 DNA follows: TGCGCCAGCAGCTCGGGGGACCTCGATGAAGCTTTCTTT.

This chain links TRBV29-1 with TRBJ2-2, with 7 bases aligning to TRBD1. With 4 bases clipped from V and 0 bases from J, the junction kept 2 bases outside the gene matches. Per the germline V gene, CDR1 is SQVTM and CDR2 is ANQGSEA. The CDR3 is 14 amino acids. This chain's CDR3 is CSVVTGSNTGELFF. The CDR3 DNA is TGCAGCGTTGTGACAGGGTCGAACACCGGGGAGCTGTTTTTT.

The CDR3 spells CASRRGTGGYTEAFF. The CDR3 DNA is TGTGCCAGCAGGAGGGGGACAGGGGGATATACTGAAGCTTTCTTT. The chain is built from TRBV27 and TRBJ1-1, with 11 bases fitting TRBD1. This CDR3 contains 15 residues. The germline V gene encodes CDR1 MNHEY and CDR2 SMNVEV (reference sequence). With V trimmed by 6 bases and J by 5 bases, 8 bases remained unmatched.

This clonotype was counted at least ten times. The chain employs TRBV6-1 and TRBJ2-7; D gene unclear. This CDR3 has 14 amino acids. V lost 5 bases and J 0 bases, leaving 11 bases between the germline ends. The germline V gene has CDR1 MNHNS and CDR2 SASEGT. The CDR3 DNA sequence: TGTGCCAGCAGTAAACCAGGTCGCTCCTACGAGCAGTACTTC. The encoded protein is CASSKPGRSYEQYF.